Below are 21 T cell receptor beta chains sequenced from a single sample in a study of T cell repertoires in cytomegalovirus infection. The antigens these receptors bind are not known. A single record per CDR3 protein comes from TCRdb applying MiXCR to the reads. The table records hundreds of thousands of distinct CDR3 sequences, about 33% of them present only once. Sequences were derived from cultured PBMCs, sampled from culture after CMV antigen stimulation. Receptors were obtained from a human donor in good health (CMV status not recorded). Some clones in this sample may be carry-over from other donors' samples.

This clonotype was seen only once. The CDR3 bases are TGTGCCAGCAGCCTAGGACTAGCGGGGGGCCGACTGTGGGGACAAGAGACCCAGTACTTC. This translates into CASSLGLAGGRLWGQETQYF. This chain joins TRBV3-1 and TRBJ2-5; 14 bases agree with TRBD2. Trimming at V came to 4 bases and at J to 2 bases, leaving 15 bases not matched to a gene. This CDR3 has 20 residues. The germline CDR1 and CDR2 sequences are LGHDT and YNNKEL (reference sequence).

V gene TRBV6-2 or TRBV6-3 combines with J gene TRBJ2-7; no reliable D call. Trimming stripped 6 bases from V and 2 bases from J, with 14 bases between. The CDR3 loop spans 14 amino acids. Looked up from germline, CDR1 is MNHEY and CDR2 is SVGEGT. CDR3 sequence: CASSTEGSTYEQYF. The CDR3 DNA reads TGTGCCAGCAGCACCGAAGGGTCCACCTACGAGCAGTACTTC.

The gene calls are TRBV25-1 and TRBJ1-2; TRBD1 aligns across 9 bases. There are 16 residues in the CDR3. Germline CDR1 MGHDK, CDR2 SYGVNS. The junction had 7 bases not matched to a gene; V was cut back by 0 bases and J by 5 bases. The CDR3 loop is CASSEYTGTGTYGYTF. The CDR3 nucleotides read TGTGCCAGCAGTGAATACACCGGGACAGGGACATATGGCTACACCTTC.

This clonotype has a single count. The gene calls are TRBV20-1 and TRBJ2-1; 11 bases fit TRBD2. This CDR3 spans 15 amino acids. Germline CDR1 reads DFQATT; CDR2 reads SNEGSKA (reference sequence). With V trimmed by 0 bases and J by 5 bases, 3 bases remained unmatched. The CDR3 reads CSARDPLAGDNEQFF. CDR3 bases: TGCAGTGCTAGAGATCCACTAGCGGGGGACAATGAGCAGTTCTTC.

This clonotype was seen only once. The chain combines TRBV6-5 with TRBJ2-1; no firm D call. The CDR3 consists of 17 residues. The germline V gene encodes CDR1 MNHEY and CDR2 SVGAGI. V was pared by 5 bases and J by 3 bases, with 20 bases between. The CDR3 is CASSTPRATTGYNEQFF. The CDR3 coding sequence is TGTGCCAGCAGTACCCCTAGGGCGACCACGGGCTACAATGAGCAGTTCTTC.

Many counts were recorded for this clonotype. The chain carries TRBV7-9 and TRBJ2-7; D might be TRBD2 (6 bases). Looked up from germline, CDR1 is SEHNR and CDR2 is FQNEAQ (reference sequence). CDR3 length: 14 amino acids. Trimming shortened V by 5 bases and J by 6 bases, and 17 bases separated the two germline ends. CDR3 residues: CASSPSGSGREQYF. The CDR3 DNA reads TGTGCCAGCAGCCCCAGCGGGTCAGGACGCGAGCAGTACTTC.

The rearrangement links TRBV6-2 or TRBV6-3 to TRBJ2-7, with 12 positions matching TRBD2. Germline CDR1 reads MNHEY; CDR2 reads SVGEGT. Trimming took 5 bases from V and 0 from J; bases not matched to a gene: 8. The CDR3 is 17 amino acids. The CDR3 DNA reads as TGTGCCAGCAGTCCCCCCGGACTAGCGGGAAGCTCCTACGAGCAGTACTTC. Its translation is CASSPPGLAGSSYEQYF.

This clonotype was seen at least ten times. The genes are TRBV19 and TRBJ1-5, with D possibly being TRBD1 (5 bases). Germline V gene data show CDR1 as LNHDA and CDR2 as SQIVND (reference sequence). The V and J ends lost 5 bases and 3 bases respectively, with 11 bases between them. This CDR3 spans 14 amino acids. In nucleotides, the CDR3 is TGTGCCAGTAGTTTTGACAGATTCAATCAGCCCCAGCATTTT. Its protein product is CASSFDRFNQPQHF.

V and J are TRBV7-2 and TRBJ2-1, with D tentatively TRBD2 (6 bases). V was pared by 1 base and J by 13 bases, with 11 bases between. The CDR3 has 12 residues. Germline V CDR1 and CDR2: SGHTA, FQGNSA. The DNA of the CDR3 is TGTGCCAGCAGCTTAGTTAGGGACTTACAGTTCTTC. It yields the protein CASSLVRDLQFF.

This rearrangement joins TRBV12-3 or TRBV12-4 to TRBJ1-5; 8 positions match TRBD1. The length of the CDR3 is 15 residues. The ends lost 4 bases at V and 6 bases at J; junction bases unmatched: 8. The CDR3 region is CASSWTGKGVQPQHF. In DNA, the CDR3 is TGTGCCAGCAGTTGGACAGGGAAAGGCGTTCAGCCCCAGCATTTT.

In this sample, this clonotype turned up a few times. The chain uses TRBV7-6 and TRBJ1-6, with a possible D match to TRBD1 (6 bases). This CDR3 has 18 residues. V gave up 5 bases and J gave up 7 bases, with 24 bases separating them. CDR1 and CDR2 (germline): SGHVS, FNYEAQ. The CDR3 loop reads CASSGSRGLAGANSPLHF. CDR3 in DNA: TGTGCCAGCAGCGGAAGCAGGGGTCTCGCGGGGGCCAATTCACCCCTCCACTTT.

This chain joins TRBV12-3 or TRBV12-4 and TRBJ2-3; 7 bases match TRBD2. The ends lost 2 bases at V and 4 bases at J; junction bases unmatched: 6. The CDR3 length is 15 residues. CDR3 amino acids: CASSLSGALPDTQYF. The CDR3 DNA reads as TGTGCCAGCAGTTTAAGCGGGGCCCTACCAGATACGCAGTATTTT.

Ten or more counts support this clonotype. This chain uses TRBV12-3 or TRBV12-4 with TRBJ1-5; D ambiguous. The CDR3 has 13 amino acids. The V and J ends lost 6 bases and 7 bases respectively, with 13 bases between them. The CDR3 region is CASSPSDLQPQHF. The CDR3 DNA is TGTGCCAGCAGCCCGTCGGACCTACAGCCCCAGCATTTT.

The table lists this clonotype with a count of one. The gene calls are TRBV12-3 or TRBV12-4 and TRBJ2-3; 10 nucleotides align to TRBD1. Germline trimming cut 7 bases from V and 5 bases from J; bases unmatched to any gene: 9. This CDR3 region has 15 residues. CDR3 sequence: CASTADRGAGDTQYF. DNA for the CDR3: TGTGCCAGCACCGCGGACAGGGGGGCGGGAGATACGCAGTATTTT.

The rearrangement links TRBV7-2 to TRBJ2-5; TRBD1 is a possible D gene (5 bases). Germline assignment: CDR1 SGHTA and CDR2 FQGNSA. With 0 bases removed from V and 9 bases from J, the gap between germline ends came to 11 bases. The CDR3 runs 13 residues. CDR3: CASSLAGIGAQYF. Here the CDR3 DNA reads TGTGCCAGCAGCTTAGCGGGGATAGGGGCCCAGTACTTC.

V and J are TRBV19 and TRBJ1-5; D gene unclear. This CDR3 has 13 amino acids. From germline, CDR1 is LNHDA and CDR2 SQIVND (reference sequence). V was shortened by 3 bases and J by 6 bases, with 9 bases between the two germline ends. CDR3 amino acids: CASSIGLGQPQHF. In DNA, the CDR3 is TGTGCCAGTAGTATTGGGTTGGGTCAGCCCCAGCATTTT.

The J gene is TRBJ2-1, the V gene TRBV7-2; D ambiguous. Germline V gives CDR1 SGHTA, CDR2 FQGNSA. V lost 5 bases to trimming and J lost 8 bases, with 13 bases between them. This CDR3 is built from 13 residues. CDR3 coding DNA: TGTGCCAGCAGCCTAGAGAACCGGGATGAGCAGTTCTTC. It codes for CASSLENRDEQFF. Looking up the rest from reference TRBV7-2 and TRBJ2-1 gives the full variable domain: GAGVSQSPSNKVTEKGKDVELRCDPISGHTALYWYRQSLGQGLEFLIYFQGNSAPDKSGLPSDRFSAERTGGSVSTLTIQRTQQEDSAVYLCASSLENRDEQFFGPGTRLTVL.

Many counts were recorded for this clonotype. The chain carries TRBV7-2 and TRBJ2-3, with D unclear. Trimming took off 6 bases at V and 7 bases at J, with 11 bases between the two ends. The CDR3 totals 12 residues. Germline CDR1 is SGHTA and CDR2 is FQGNSA. Here the CDR3 DNA reads TGTGCCAGCAGTCTCGACGGGTATACGCAGTATTTT. Amino acid sequence: CASSLDGYTQYF.

This clonotype has a handful of counts. This chain connects TRBV6-6 to TRBJ1-3, with D maybe TRBD1 (5 bases). Trimming took 5 bases from V and 1 from J, leaving 9 bases between them. This CDR3 region has 14 residues. CDR1 and CDR2 (germline): MNHNY, SVGAGI (reference sequence). CDR3 nucleotide sequence: TGTGCCAGCAGTGTACGGGGGTCTGGAAACACCATATATTTT. It is translated as CASSVRGSGNTIYF.

This clonotype was detected only a few times. This chain links TRBV24-1 with TRBJ2-5, with D tentatively TRBD1 (6 bases). Between the trimmed V and J ends, which lost 0 bases and 5 bases, there was a span of 12 bases. The V gene's germline CDR1 is KGHDR and CDR2 SFDVKD. This CDR3 region has 15 residues. DNA for the CDR3: TGTGCCACCAGTGATTTGCACCTCAGGGGCGAGACCCAGTACTTC. Translation gives CATSDLHLRGETQYF.

This chain joins TRBV7-9 and TRBJ1-3, with TRBD1 as a possible D gene (5 bases). The germline CDR1 and CDR2 sequences are SEHNR and FQNEAQ (reference sequence). V was trimmed by 3 bases and J by 0 bases, leaving 12 bases between them. CDR3 size: 16 residues. The CDR3 loop is CASSFLQGVSGNTIYF. The CDR3 bases are TGTGCCAGCAGCTTTTTGCAGGGCGTCTCTGGAAACACCATATATTTT. Using reference TRBV7-9 and TRBJ1-3 for the parts outside the CDR3, the full variable domain is DTGVSQNPRHKITKRGQNVTFRCDPISEHNRLYWYRQTLGQGPEFLTYFQNEAQLEKSRLLSDRFSAERPKGSFSTLEIQRTEQGDSAMYLCASSFLQGVSGNTIYFGEGSWLTVV.